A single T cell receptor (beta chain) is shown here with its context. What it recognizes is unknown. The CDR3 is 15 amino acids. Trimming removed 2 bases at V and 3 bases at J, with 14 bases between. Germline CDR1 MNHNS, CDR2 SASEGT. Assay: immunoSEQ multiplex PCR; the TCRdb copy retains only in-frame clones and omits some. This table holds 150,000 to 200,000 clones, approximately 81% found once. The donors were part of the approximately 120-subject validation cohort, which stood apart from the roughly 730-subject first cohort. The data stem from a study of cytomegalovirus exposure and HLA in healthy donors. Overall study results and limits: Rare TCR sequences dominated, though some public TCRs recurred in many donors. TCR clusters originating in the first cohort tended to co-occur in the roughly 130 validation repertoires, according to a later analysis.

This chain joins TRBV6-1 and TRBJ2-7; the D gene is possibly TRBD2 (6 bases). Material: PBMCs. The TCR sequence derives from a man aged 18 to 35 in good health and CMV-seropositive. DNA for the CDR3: TGTGCCAGCAGTGAATGGGCGGGGTTGGGCTACGAGCAGTACTTC. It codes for CASSEWAGLGYEQYF.